This is a list of T cell receptor beta chains from one sample in a study of radiotherapy plus CTLA-4 blockade in lung cancer. The protocol was immunoSEQ multiplex PCR, while the TCRdb copy is restricted to in-frame clones and leaves out a portion. The sample consists of tens of thousands of clones, around 75% of them appearing once. Sequencing used peripheral blood, obtained from a patient treated with radiotherapy plus ipilimumab. The receptor source for this set is a human donor with non-small cell lung cancer that progressed on radiotherapy plus ipilimumab. Each CDR3 is given with its conserved first and last residue. The D gene is left open where the match is weak. Only part of the rows carry a size: once, few, many, or a class if the clone is expanded.

V gene	J gene	clone size	D gene	CDR3 protein	CDR3 DNA
TRBV29-1	TRBJ2-3	-	-	CSVVEGTSTDTQYF	TGCAGCGTTGTTGAGGGAACTAGCACAGATACGCAGTATTTT
TRBV29-1	TRBJ2-2	-	-	CSVGTSSTGELFF	TGCAGCGTTGGGACGTCGAGCACCGGGGAGCTGTTTTTT
TRBV19	TRBJ2-3	-	-	CASSIEGGTDTQYF	TGTGCCAGTAGTATTGAGGGCGGCACAGATACGCAGTATTTT
TRBV9	TRBJ2-3	once	-	CASSPHGEDSYTDTQYF	TGTGCCAGCAGCCCGCATGGGGAGGACAGCTACACAGATACGCAGTATTTT
TRBV4-1	TRBJ2-7	-	TRBD1	CASSQDHRQGAFSIYEQYF	TGCGCCAGCAGCCAAGATCATCGACAGGGGGCCTTCTCCATTTACGAGCAGTACTTC
TRBV27	TRBJ1-5	-	-	CASSPTPGFNQPQHF	TGTGCCAGCAGCCCCACCCCTGGATTCAATCAGCCCCAGCATTTT
TRBV4-3	TRBJ2-7	-	-	CASSQTIGWIYEQYF	TGCGCCAGCAGCCAAACGATCGGGTGGATCTACGAGCAGTACTTC
TRBV28	TRBJ2-3	-	TRBD2	CASSPTTNTYSGSADTQYF	TGTGCCAGCAGTCCGACCACAAATACCTATAGCGGGAGTGCAGATACGCAGTATTTT
TRBV15	TRBJ1-6	-	-	CATSRDRRVLSPLHF	TGTGCCACCAGCAGAGATCGCAGGGTTTTGTCACCCCTCCACTTT
TRBV5-1	TRBJ2-7	-	TRBD2	CASSFGTSRYYEQYF	TGCGCCAGCAGCTTTGGGACTAGCAGATACTACGAGCAGTACTTC
TRBV4-1	TRBJ1-1	few	-	CASSQDPPGGANTEAFF	TGCGCCAGCAGCCAAGATCCCCCGGGAGGGGCGAACACTGAAGCTTTCTTT
TRBV2	TRBJ2-3	-	TRBD2	CASSPPGGLEDTQYF	TGTGCCAGCAGTCCCCCGGGGGGGCTGGAAGATACGCAGTATTTT
TRBV6-1	TRBJ1-2	-	-	CASSETGVVYGYTF	TGTGCCAGCAGTGAAACTGGCGTTGTGTATGGCTACACCTTC
TRBV7-3	TRBJ2-1	few	TRBD1	CASSLMGTGDYNEQFF	TGTGCCAGCAGCCTCATGGGGACAGGGGACTACAATGAGCAGTTCTTC
TRBV7-2	TRBJ2-7	-	TRBD1	CASSLLEEQGPKGEQYF	TGTGCCAGCAGCTTATTGGAGGAACAGGGGCCTAAAGGAGAGCAGTACTTC
TRBV7-2	TRBJ2-1	-	TRBD2	CASSLAAGEGNEQFF	TGTGCCAGCAGCTTAGCAGCGGGGGAGGGCAATGAGCAGTTCTTC
TRBV9	TRBJ1-4	-	TRBD1	CASSISGTENEKLFF	TGTGCCAGCAGCATCTCCGGGACAGAGAATGAAAAACTGTTTTTT
TRBV5-1	TRBJ1-1	-	TRBD1	CASSWTGGGGGEAFF	TGCGCCAGCAGCTGGACAGGAGGGGGAGGAGGTGAAGCTTTCTTT
TRBV28	TRBJ2-7	-	-	CASSLGGMGAYEQYF	TGTGCCAGCAGTTTAGGTGGCATGGGGGCCTACGAGCAGTACTTC
TRBV4-1	TRBJ1-2	-	-	CASSLGTDPNYGYTF	TGCGCCAGCAGCCTGGGAACGGACCCCAACTATGGCTACACCTTC
TRBV2	TRBJ2-5	-	-	CASTSYGGGETQYF	TGTGCCAGCACCTCCTACGGGGGCGGGGAGACCCAGTACTTC
TRBV29-1	TRBJ2-7	-	-	CSVSGGRAYEQYF	TGCAGCGTGTCTGGGGGCAGAGCCTACGAGCAGTACTTC
TRBV2	TRBJ1-1	-	-	CASSLEMNTEAFF	TGTGCCAGCAGTCTAGAGATGAACACTGAAGCTTTCTTT
TRBV30	TRBJ2-3	-	TRBD1	CAWSVEYRDRGQVF	TGTGCCTGGAGTGTAGAATATCGGGACAGGGGGCAAGTATTT
TRBV6-1	TRBJ2-3	-	TRBD2	CASSEAPPSGTGRTQYF	TGTGCCAGCAGTGAAGCGCCCCCTAGCGGGACCGGTAGGACGCAGTATTTT
TRBV27	TRBJ2-1	-	-	CASTSGGGLSYNEQFF	TGTGCCAGCACGTCTGGGGGGGGGCTCTCCTACAATGAGCAGTTCTTC
TRBV4-1	TRBJ1-3	-	-	CASSQEPSSGNTIYF	TGCGCCAGCAGCCAAGAACCGAGCTCTGGAAACACCATATATTTT
TRBV15	TRBJ2-7	-	-	CATSRDSLYEQYF	TGTGCCACCAGCAGAGATTCCCTTTACGAGCAGTACTTC
TRBV6-1	TRBJ2-7	-	TRBD2	CASSARTSGGLIHEQYF	TGTGCCAGCAGTGCTCGGACTAGCGGGGGCCTCATCCACGAGCAGTACTTC
TRBV19	TRBJ1-2	-	-	CASRPYREDYGYTF	TGTGCCAGTAGGCCCTACAGGGAGGACTATGGCTACACCTTC
TRBV11-3	TRBJ2-2	-	TRBD1	CASSADRVNTGELFF	TGTGCCAGCAGCGCCGACAGGGTCAACACCGGGGAGCTGTTTTTT
TRBV7-2	TRBJ1-4	-	-	CASSLVGASNEKLFF	TGTGCCAGCAGCTTAGTTGGGGCCAGCAATGAAAAACTGTTTTTT
TRBV28	TRBJ2-5	once	TRBD1	CASSLGQGVISGETQYF	TGTGCCAGCAGTTTAGGACAGGGGGTAATTTCGGGGGAGACCCAGTACTTC
TRBV19	TRBJ1-3	-	TRBD1	CASSPTGVGNTIYF	TGTGCCAGTAGCCCGACAGGGGTTGGAAACACCATATATTTT
TRBV7-2	TRBJ1-3	once	-	CASSLDQTRGNTIYF	TGTGCCAGCAGCTTAGATCAGACCCGCGGAAACACCATATATTTT
TRBV5-1	TRBJ2-7	-	-	CASSISTGTRSYEQYF	TGCGCCAGCAGCATTTCTACAGGGACGCGCTCCTACGAGCAGTACTTC
TRBV6-1	TRBJ1-1	few	TRBD1	CASRYTGAGTEAFF	TGTGCCAGCAGATATACAGGGGCAGGGACTGAAGCTTTCTTT
TRBV27	TRBJ1-6	once	TRBD1	CASSIQGALYNSPLHF	TGTGCCAGCAGTATACAGGGGGCACTCTATAATTCACCCCTCCACTTT
TRBV2	TRBJ1-4	-	-	CASTGTHGDEKLFF	TGTGCCAGCACCGGGACCCACGGCGATGAAAAACTGTTTTTT